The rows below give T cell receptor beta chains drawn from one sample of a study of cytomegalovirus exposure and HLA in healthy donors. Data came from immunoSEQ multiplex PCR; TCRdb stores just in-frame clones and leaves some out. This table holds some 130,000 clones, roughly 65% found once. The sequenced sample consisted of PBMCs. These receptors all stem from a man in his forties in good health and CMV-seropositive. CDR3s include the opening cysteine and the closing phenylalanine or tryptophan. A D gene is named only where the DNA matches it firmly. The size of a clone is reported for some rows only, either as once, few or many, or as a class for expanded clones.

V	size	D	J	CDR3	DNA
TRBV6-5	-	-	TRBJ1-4	CASSKTGDSNEKLFF	TGTGCCAGCAGCAAAACAGGAGACTCTAATGAAAAACTGTTTTTT
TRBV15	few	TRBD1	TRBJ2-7	CATSRGWGQGRYEQYF	TGTGCCACCAGCAGAGGTTGGGGACAGGGGAGATACGAGCAGTACTTC
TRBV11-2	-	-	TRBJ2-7	CASSSQGGTYEQYF	TGTGCCAGCAGCTCTCAGGGCGGAACCTACGAGCAGTACTTC
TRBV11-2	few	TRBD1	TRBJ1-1	CASSSRTGGSTEAFF	TGTGCCAGCAGCTCGAGGACAGGGGGCTCAACTGAAGCTTTCTTT
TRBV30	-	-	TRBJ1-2	CAGPTASYGYTF	TGTGCCGGACCGACAGCCAGCTATGGCTACACCTTC
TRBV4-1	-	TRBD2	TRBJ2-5	CASSQLAGGQETQYF	TGCGCCAGCAGCCAGTTAGCGGGAGGGCAGGAGACCCAGTACTTC
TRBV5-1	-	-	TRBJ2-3	CASSTGGTDTQYF	TGCGCCAGCAGCACAGGAGGCACAGATACGCAGTATTTT
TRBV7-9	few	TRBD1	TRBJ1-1	CACRVGGLTEAFF	TGTGCCTGCCGGGTAGGGGGCCTCACTGAAGCTTTCTTT
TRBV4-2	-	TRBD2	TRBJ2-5	CASSQVSGGRETQYF	TGTGCCAGCAGCCAAGTTAGCGGGGGGAGGGAGACCCAGTACTTC
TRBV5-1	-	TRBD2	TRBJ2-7	CASSLAGGLFYEQYF	TGCGCCAGCAGCTTGGCGGGGGGATTATTCTACGAGCAGTACTTC
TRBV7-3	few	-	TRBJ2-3	CASSISPGDTQYF	TGTGCCAGCAGCATCTCACCCGGAGATACGCAGTATTTT
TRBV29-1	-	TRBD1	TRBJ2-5	CSVARWDRALQETQYF	TGCAGCGTCGCTCGTTGGGACAGGGCTTTACAAGAGACCCAGTACTTC
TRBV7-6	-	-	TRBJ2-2	CASSLWPGELFF	TGTGCCAGCAGCTTATGGCCCGGGGAGCTGTTTTTT
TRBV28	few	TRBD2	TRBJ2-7	CASTQRGTSDYEQYF	TGTGCCAGCACTCAGAGGGGGACTAGCGACTACGAGCAGTACTTC
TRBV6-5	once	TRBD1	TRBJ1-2	CASSWDRNYGYTF	TGTGCCAGCAGTTGGGACAGGAACTATGGCTACACCTTC
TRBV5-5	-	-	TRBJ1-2	CASSFKGDSRSGYTF	TGTGCCAGCAGCTTTAAAGGCGACAGCCGCTCTGGCTACACCTTC
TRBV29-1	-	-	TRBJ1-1	CSVRTLNTEAFF	TGCAGCGTTCGGACACTGAACACTGAAGCTTTCTTT
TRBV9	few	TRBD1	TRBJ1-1	CASSATGDPNTEAFF	TGTGCCAGCAGCGCCACAGGGGACCCGAACACTGAAGCTTTCTTT
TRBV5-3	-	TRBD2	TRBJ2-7	CARSPSGGSSYEQYF	TGTGCCAGAAGCCCAAGCGGGGGAAGCTCCTACGAGCAGTACTTC
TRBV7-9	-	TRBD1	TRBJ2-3	CASSVGQSSGTQYF	TGTGCCAGCAGCGTGGGACAGAGTTCGGGTACGCAGTATTTT
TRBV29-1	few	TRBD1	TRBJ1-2	CSVGGQGGYGYTF	TGCAGCGTTGGCGGACAGGGCGGCTATGGCTACACCTTC
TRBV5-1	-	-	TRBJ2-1	CASSFMTGWGENNEQFF	TGCGCCAGCAGCTTCATGACAGGGTGGGGGGAAAACAATGAGCAGTTCTTC
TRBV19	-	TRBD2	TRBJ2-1	CASSMTGLAGANEQFF	TGTGCCAGTAGTATGACGGGACTAGCGGGAGCCAATGAGCAGTTCTTC
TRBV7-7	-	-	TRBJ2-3	CASSPVPGQRSTDTQYF	TGTGCTAGCAGCCCAGTGCCGGGACAACGGAGCACAGATACGCAGTATTTT
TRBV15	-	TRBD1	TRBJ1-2	CATSRGGGYYGYTF	TGTGCCACCAGCAGAGGAGGGGGCTACTATGGCTACACCTTC
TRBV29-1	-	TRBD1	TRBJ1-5	CSVGWGTGGNQPQHF	TGCAGCGTTGGTTGGGGGACAGGGGGCAATCAGCCCCAGCATTTT
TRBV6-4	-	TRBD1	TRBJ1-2	CASSDSGTGLTGYTF	TGTGCCAGCAGTGACTCTGGGACAGGGCTCACCGGCTACACCTTC
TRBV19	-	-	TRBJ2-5	CASSIQGWSETQYF	TGTGCCAGTAGTATTCAGGGGTGGTCGGAGACCCAGTACTTC
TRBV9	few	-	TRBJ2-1	CASSHESRVRYNEQFF	TGTGCCAGCAGCCACGAGAGCAGGGTACGATACAATGAGCAGTTCTTC
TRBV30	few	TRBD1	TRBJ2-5	CASRDRWSETQYF	TGTGCCTCCCGGGACAGGTGGTCAGAGACCCAGTACTTC
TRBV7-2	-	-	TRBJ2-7	CASSLMGAAHLYEQYF	TGTGCCAGCAGCTTAATGGGGGCGGCCCATCTCTACGAGCAGTACTTC
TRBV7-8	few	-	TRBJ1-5	CASSQDFAGRQPQHF	TGTGCCAGCAGCCAAGATTTTGCGGGTCGTCAGCCCCAGCATTTT
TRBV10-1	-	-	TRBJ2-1	CASSTGGEQFF	TGCGCCAGCAGCACGGGGGGCGAGCAGTTCTTC
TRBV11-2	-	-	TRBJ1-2	CASSLDHNSHTGLYGYTF	TGTGCCAGCAGCTTAGATCACAATTCTCATACAGGGTTATATGGCTACACCTTC
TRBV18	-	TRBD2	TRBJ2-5	CASSQVAGFQETQYF	TGTGCCAGCTCACAGGTAGCGGGGTTCCAAGAGACCCAGTACTTC
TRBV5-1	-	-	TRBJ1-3	CASSLAFRQTGNTIYF	TGCGCCAGCAGCTTGGCGTTCAGACAGACGGGAAACACCATATATTTT
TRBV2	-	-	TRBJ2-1	CASSEAGEYNEQFF	TGTGCCAGCAGTGAAGCCGGGGAATACAATGAGCAGTTCTTC
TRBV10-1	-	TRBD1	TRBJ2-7	CASARGTGTYEQYF	TGCGCCAGCGCTCGTGGGACAGGGACCTACGAGCAGTACTTC
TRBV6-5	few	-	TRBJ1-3	CASSVEGAGNTIYF	TGTGCCAGCAGTGTCGAAGGGGCTGGAAACACCATATATTTT
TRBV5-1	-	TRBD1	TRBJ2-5	CASSHGTVQETQYF	TGCGCCAGCAGCCACGGGACAGTCCAAGAGACCCAGTACTTC
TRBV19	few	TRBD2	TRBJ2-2	CASSPTSGGTNTGELFF	TGTGCCAGTAGTCCGACTAGCGGGGGGACGAACACCGGGGAGCTGTTTTTT
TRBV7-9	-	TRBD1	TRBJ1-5	CASMGQVGQPQHF	TGTGCCTCTATGGGACAGGTGGGTCAGCCCCAGCATTTT
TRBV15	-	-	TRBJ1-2	CATSRDKARQNYGYTF	TGTGCCACCAGCAGAGATAAAGCCAGGCAGAACTATGGCTACACCTTC